The next 25 T cell receptor beta chains were all read from a single sample in a study of T cell changes during pregnancy in multiple sclerosis. Generated by immunoSEQ multiplex PCR, the TCRdb table keeps only in-frame clones and is missing some. Found here are around 30,000 clones, more than 90% of them singletons; the top ten hold about 0.76%. The sequencing used CD4+ T cells from peripheral blood mononuclear cells, collected in the first trimester of pregnancy. The origin of the receptors is a female donor with multiple sclerosis, enrolled in a pregnancy study.

V and J are TRBV7-9 and TRBJ2-1, with 7 nucleotides matching TRBD2. This CDR3 contains 16 residues. After removal of 6 bases from V and 5 bases from J, the junction contained 13 bases not matched to a gene. Germline V gene lookup returns CDR1 SEHNR and CDR2 FQNEAQ (reference sequence). In nucleotides, the CDR3 is TGTGCCAGCAGAGCCAACTGGTGGCGGGGGAACAATGAGCAGTTCTTC. This encodes CASRANWWRGNNEQFF.

This rearrangement joins TRBV29-1 to TRBJ2-3, with TRBD2 as a possible D gene (5 bases). The V gene lost 5 bases and the J gene lost 6 bases, with 27 bases spanning the gap. This CDR3 spans 17 amino acids. CDR1 and CDR2 (germline): SQVTM, ANQGSEA. For the CDR3, the DNA is TGCAGCGTTAATAACCCCCCGAATAGCGCGAATTCCGATACGCAGTATTTT. Amino acid sequence: CSVNNPPNSANSDTQYF.

V and J are TRBV6-5 and TRBJ2-5; 7 positions match TRBD2. V shed 6 bases and J 2 bases; nucleotides not matched to a gene: 3. Germline V CDR1 and CDR2: MNHEY, SVGAGI. The CDR3 loop spans 13 amino acids. CDR3 protein: CASRLAFQETQYF. The DNA for the CDR3 is TGTGCCAGCAGACTAGCGTTTCAAGAGACCCAGTACTTC.

This rearrangement joins TRBV7-8 to TRBJ1-5; TRBD1 matches 8 bases. This CDR3 is 16 amino acids long. The germline V gene encodes CDR1 SGHVS and CDR2 FQNEAQ. V lost 0 bases, J lost 4 bases, and 5 bases stayed unmatched. The CDR3 loop is CASSLALGQGNQPQHF. The CDR3, as DNA: TGTGCCAGCAGCTTAGCGCTAGGACAGGGTAATCAGCCCCAGCATTTT.

This rearrangement joins TRBV5-6 to TRBJ2-7; a weak D match, TRBD1 (6 bases). Looked up from germline, CDR1 is SGHDT and CDR2 is YYEEEE. V was clipped by 1 base and J by 2 bases, with 16 bases between them. The CDR3 has 16 residues. The CDR3 DNA reads as TGTGCCAGCAGCTTGTGGGGACACAGGATTGCCTACGAGCAGTACTTC. Its translation: CASSLWGHRIAYEQYF.

The chain is built from TRBV5-6 and TRBJ1-6; 10 bases are shared with TRBD1. With V trimmed by 3 bases and J by 9 bases, 9 bases remained unmatched. The CDR3 extends over 16 amino acids. CDR1 and CDR2 (germline): SGHDT, YYEEEE. The DNA for the CDR3 is TGTGCCAGCAGCTCACGACCGGGACAGGGGTCTTCACCCCTCCACTTT. Its protein product is CASSSRPGQGSSPLHF.

Here the CDR3 DNA reads TGTGCCAGCGACGACAGGCGTACTGGGTATGGCTACACCTTC. Translation gives CASDDRRTGYGYTF. V gene TRBV28 combines with J gene TRBJ1-2, with D perhaps matching TRBD1 (6 bases). Germline V gene lookup returns CDR1 MDHEN and CDR2 SYDVKM. There are 14 residues in the CDR3. Between the trimmed V and J ends, which lost 8 bases and 5 bases, there was a span of 18 bases.

The rearrangement links TRBV5-1 to TRBJ1-4; 7 positions agree with TRBD1. The V gene end was trimmed by 0 bases and the J gene end by 1 base; junction bases not matched to a gene: 3. The CDR3 has 16 residues. From germline, CDR1 is SGHRS and CDR2 YFSETQ. CDR3 in DNA: TGCGCCAGCAGCTTGGCCGACAGGGAAACTAATGAAAAACTGTTTTTT. Protein: CASSLADRETNEKLFF.

V usage is TRBV9 and J usage is TRBJ1-6, with TRBD1 identical over 7 bases. This CDR3 comprises 14 residues. After removal of 1 base from V and 8 bases from J, the junction contained 3 bases not matched to a gene. Germline CDR1 reads SGDLS; CDR2 reads YYNGEE. The CDR3 DNA reads as TGTGCCAGCAGCGTACTTACAGGGGATTCACCCCTCCACTTT. It specifies CASSVLTGDSPLHF.

This rearrangement joins TRBV28 to TRBJ2-3; D unclear. The germline V and J ends were trimmed by 6 bases and 3 bases, with 7 bases remaining between them. Looked up from germline, CDR1 is MDHEN and CDR2 is SYDVKM. The CDR3 is 12 amino acids. CDR3 bases: TGTGCCAGCAGAACCAGTACAGATACGCAGTATTTT. Translating gives CASRTSTDTQYF. Supplemented by reference TRBV28 and TRBJ2-3, the full variable domain reads DVKVTQSSRYLVKRTGEKVFLECVQDMDHENMFWYRQDPGLGLRLIYFSYDVKMKEKGDIPEGYSVSREKKERFSLILESASTNQTSMYLCASRTSTDTQYFGPGTRLTVL.

The chain recombines TRBV7-6 with TRBJ2-5; 9 positions match TRBD2. The CDR3 has 18 residues. Germline V gene sequence: CDR1 SGHVS, CDR2 FNYEAQ. The V gene end was trimmed by 0 bases and the J gene end by 1 base; junction bases not matched to a gene: 9. The DNA for the CDR3 is TGTGCCAGCAGCTTAGCCCCGGATAGCGGGGGCTTCCAAGAGACCCAGTACTTC. It translates to CASSLAPDSGGFQETQYF.

The V call is TRBV10-3, the J call TRBJ1-1, with D hard to call. The CDR3 totals 13 residues. Germline V gives CDR1 ENHRY, CDR2 SYGVKD. V was clipped by 5 bases and J by 4 bases, with 11 bases between them. CDR3 in DNA: TGTGCCATCAGTCTCGAGGCCTTCACTGAAGCTTTCTTT. Translating it yields CAISLEAFTEAFF.

The genes are TRBV6-5 and TRBJ2-2, with a weak D call TRBD2 (5 bases). The ends were cut back, 6 bases at V and 4 bases at J, with 15 bases in the middle. The germline V gene has CDR1 MNHEY and CDR2 SVGAGI. The CDR3 is 15 residues long. The CDR3 spells CASSRAHEGTGELFF. The CDR3 coding sequence is TGTGCCAGCAGCCGGGCCCATGAGGGCACCGGGGAGCTGTTTTTT.

This chain joins TRBV19 and TRBJ1-2; perhaps TRBD1 as D (5 bases). The CDR3 is 18 amino acids. CDR1 and CDR2 from the germline V gene are LNHDA and SQIVND (reference sequence). Trimming took off 5 bases at V and 0 bases at J, with 22 bases between the two ends. The CDR3 nucleotides read TGTGCCAGTAGTCCACCGACAGACCCTAAGGGGACTAACTATGGCTACACCTTC. Its translation is CASSPPTDPKGTNYGYTF.

The chain combines TRBV28 with TRBJ2-4; D uncertain. The CDR3 spans 12 residues. In germline, CDR1 is MDHEN, CDR2 SYDVKM. Trimming cost V 10 bases and J 7 bases, with 14 bases left between them. CDR3 sequence reads: CATRLESNIQYF. Here the CDR3 DNA reads TGTGCCACCCGGCTAGAGTCCAACATTCAGTACTTC. Based on the CDR3 plus reference TRBV28 and TRBJ2-4, the full variable domain is DVKVTQSSRYLVKRTGEKVFLECVQDMDHENMFWYRQDPGLGLRLIYFSYDVKMKEKGDIPEGYSVSREKKERFSLILESASTNQTSMYLCATRLESNIQYFGAGTRLSVL.

This clone showed up just once. The rearrangement joins TRBV4-3 to TRBJ1-4, with TRBD1 matching 9 bases. V shed 4 bases and J 8 bases; nucleotides not matched to a gene: 11. Per the germline V gene, CDR1 is LGHNA and CDR2 is YSLEER. This CDR3 contains 16 residues. The CDR3 DNA reads TGCGCCAGCAGCCTAAGCTTGGGACAGGGTCGCGAAAAACTGTTTTTT. Translated: CASSLSLGQGREKLFF.

The chain employs TRBV28 and TRBJ2-7; 8 bases align to TRBD2. Looked up from germline, CDR1 is MDHEN and CDR2 is SYDVKM. V lost 1 base to trimming and J lost 7 bases; unmatched junction nucleotides: 9. This CDR3 comprises 15 residues. This CDR3 is CASSLFGGAGWEQYF. CDR3 nucleotides: TGTGCCAGCAGTTTATTCGGGGGGGCCGGGTGGGAGCAGTACTTC.

The chain joins TRBV7-2 to TRBJ2-7; perhaps TRBD2 as D (5 bases). The CDR3 has 16 residues. V lost 1 base to trimming and J lost 6 bases, with 19 bases between them. The V gene's germline CDR1 is SGHTA and CDR2 FQGNSA. CDR3 protein: CASSLDRTYPLSEQYF. In DNA, the CDR3 is TGTGCCAGCAGCTTAGATCGGACTTACCCTTTGTCCGAGCAGTACTTC.

This chain links TRBV30 with TRBJ2-3; 9 bases are shared with TRBD1. There are 16 residues in the CDR3. Losses at the gene ends were 1 base for V and 8 bases for J; bases not matched to a gene: 13. Germline V gives CDR1 GTSNPN, CDR2 SVGIG (reference sequence). The CDR3 DNA reads TGTGCCTGGAGTGAACAGTACAGGGGGCCGGGTGGTACGCAGTATTTT. Its translation: CAWSEQYRGPGGTQYF.

V is TRBV9 and J is TRBJ2-7; 7 nucleotides match TRBD2. The CDR3 covers 15 residues. Germline V CDR1 and CDR2: SGDLS, YYNGEE. The J segment lost 2 bases and the V segment lost 0 bases, leaving 5 bases of the junction unmatched. Here the CDR3 reads CASSVGAGRAYEQYF. CDR3 nucleotides: TGTGCCAGCAGCGTAGGAGCGGGAAGGGCCTACGAGCAGTACTTC.

This clone was recorded only once. V is TRBV4-1 and J is TRBJ2-1; 12 bases agree with TRBD2. Germline values: CDR1 MGHRA, CDR2 YSYEKL. The junction had 12 bases not matched to a gene; V was cut back by 4 bases and J by 8 bases. The CDR3 has 17 residues. The CDR3 is CASSPRLAGANRHEQFF. The CDR3, as DNA: TGCGCCAGCAGCCCACGACTAGCGGGGGCGAACCGTCATGAGCAGTTCTTC.

The chain uses TRBV30 and TRBJ1-2; D might be TRBD1 (6 bases). Germline values: CDR1 GTSNPN, CDR2 SVGIG (reference sequence). V gave up 1 base and J gave up 0 bases, with 15 bases separating them. CDR3 size: 16 residues. CDR3 nucleotides: TGTGCCTGGAGTGGTTGGGGGACAAACCCTAACTATGGCTACACCTTC. Amino acid sequence: CAWSGWGTNPNYGYTF. Based on the CDR3 plus reference TRBV30 and TRBJ1-2, the full variable domain is SQTIHQWPATLVQPVGSPLSLECTVEGTSNPNLYWYRQAAGRGLQLLFYSVGIGQISSEVPQNLSASRPQDRQFILSSKKLLLSDSGFYLCAWSGWGTNPNYGYTFGSGTRLTVV.

This sequence joins TRBV6-5 and TRBJ1-5; 7 bases are shared with TRBD1. V shed 4 bases, J shed 3 bases, and the junction held 6 bases outside the gene matches. There are 15 residues in the CDR3. The germline V gene has CDR1 MNHEY and CDR2 SVGAGI. The CDR3 coding sequence is TGTGCCAGCAGTTTGTATGGGACAGACAATCAGCCCCAGCATTTT. Translation gives CASSLYGTDNQPQHF.

The chain links TRBV18 to TRBJ1-1; D call uncertain. CDR3 size: 13 residues. V was pared by 3 bases and J by 2 bases, with 7 bases between. Germline V lookup: CDR1 KGHSH, CDR2 LQKENI. The CDR3 loop reads CASSPTRNTEAFF. CDR3 sequence (DNA): TGTGCCAGCTCACCCACTCGAAACACTGAAGCTTTCTTT.

The rearrangement uses TRBV6-1 and TRBJ1-6; D ambiguous. Trimming left V 8 bases short and J 1 base short, with 6 bases between. The CDR3 runs to 13 residues. CDR1 is MNHNS and CDR2 is SASEGT in the germline V gene. CDR3 DNA sequence: TGTGCCAGCGAGGAGTCCTATAATTCACCCCTCCACTTT. It encodes CASEESYNSPLHF.